Each of the 12 T cell receptor beta chains below was sequenced from the same sample in a study of blood T cell repertoires in COVID-19. Method: immunoSEQ multiplex PCR; TCRdb's copy keeps in-frame clones and lacks some. The data hold roughly 250,000 clones, with approximately 85% observed a single time. What was sequenced was peripheral blood. These receptors were obtained from a woman between 55 and 75 years old with active or convalescent COVID-19.

The chain carries TRBV3-1 (or the pseudogene TRBV3-2) and TRBJ2-5, with D tentatively TRBD1 (6 bases). Trimming left V 1 base short and J 2 bases short, with 8 bases between. The CDR3 is 14 amino acids. Germline values: CDR1 LGHDT, CDR2 YNNKEL (reference sequence). CDR3 sequence (DNA): TGTGCCAGCAGCCAAGCCGGACAGCAAGAGACCCAGTACTTC. Residues: CASSQAGQQETQYF.

The V and J genes are TRBV7-2 and TRBJ2-3; no definite D call. V was cut by 1 base and J by 6 bases, with 5 bases left in between. The CDR3 sequence is 12 residues long. CDR1 and CDR2 from the germline V gene are SGHTA and FQGNSA. CDR3 sequence reads: CASSLDRDTQYF. The CDR3 DNA reads as TGTGCCAGCAGCTTAGACCGGGATACGCAGTATTTT.

The J gene is TRBJ2-1, the V gene TRBV5-5; weak D call: TRBD2 (5 bases). CDR3 length: 15 amino acids. V dropped 6 bases and J dropped 2 bases, with 15 bases sitting between them. CDR1 and CDR2 (germline): SGHKS, YYEKEE (reference sequence). Here the CDR3 reads CASTEGLAPYNEQFF. CDR3 nucleotide sequence: TGTGCCAGCACCGAGGGCCTTGCCCCCTACAATGAGCAGTTCTTC.

The chain uses TRBV30 and TRBJ1-5, with 7 bases identical to TRBD1. CDR3 length: 13 residues. Germline trimming cut 3 bases from V and 6 bases from J; bases unmatched to any gene: 5. From germline, CDR1 is GTSNPN and CDR2 SVGIG (reference sequence). CDR3 nucleotides: TGTGCCTGGAGCAGACAGGGTGGTCAGCCCCAGCATTTT. This encodes CAWSRQGGQPQHF. The full variable domain, with the rest looked up from reference TRBV30 and TRBJ1-5, is SQTIHQWPATLVQPVGSPLSLECTVEGTSNPNLYWYRQAAGRGLQLLFYSVGIGQISSEVPQNLSASRPQDRQFILSSKKLLLSDSGFYLCAWSRQGGQPQHFGDGTRLSIL.

Remarks on this clone: At one boundary the junction diverges from the germline segment, which might be a read error. DNA for the CDR3: TGTGCTAGCAGCCGGGTCTCTTTAGTTAATGAAAAACTGTTTTTT. Residues: CASSRVSLVNEKLFF. This sequence joins TRBV7-7 and TRBJ1-4, with D uncertain. Germline V lookup: CDR1 SSHAT, CDR2 FNYEAQ (reference sequence). The CDR3 sequence is 15 residues long.

V usage is TRBV7-9 and J usage is TRBJ1-2; a possible D gene is TRBD1 (5 bases). The CDR3 totals 16 residues. Germline loops: CDR1 SEHNR, CDR2 FQNEAQ (reference sequence). Trimming left V 5 bases short and J 2 bases short, with 18 bases between. The CDR3 bases are TGTGCCAGCAGCCTAGGGGCTCGGGGTTCGAACTATGGCTACACCTTC. Translated, it gives CASSLGARGSNYGYTF.

This clone occurred a few times. This chain connects TRBV6-5 to TRBJ2-7; 8 bases map to TRBD1. The germline V gene encodes CDR1 MNHEY and CDR2 SVGAGI. The CDR3 length is 14 residues. V was clipped by 6 bases and J by 1 base; unmatched bases: 5. Here the CDR3 reads CASSPDRGSYEQYF. CDR3 nucleotides: TGTGCCAGCAGCCCCGACAGGGGATCCTACGAGCAGTACTTC.

The chain is built from TRBV6-6 and TRBJ2-2; 7 bases are a match to TRBD1. V shed 6 bases, J shed 5 bases, and the junction held 9 bases outside the gene matches. Germline values: CDR1 MNHNY, CDR2 SVGAGI (reference sequence). There are 15 residues in the CDR3. The CDR3 here is CASRNDRARTGELFF. The CDR3 DNA is TGTGCCAGCAGGAACGACAGGGCCCGGACCGGGGAGCTGTTTTTT.

The chain uses TRBV6-5 and TRBJ2-5; D may be TRBD2 (6 bases). Germline V gene lookup returns CDR1 MNHEY and CDR2 SVGAGI. CDR3 length equals 14 residues. V lost 7 bases, J lost 3 bases, and 15 bases lay in between. CDR3 nucleotide sequence: TGTGCCAGCATGCCGTGGAGGGAGGAAGAGACCCAGTACTTC. Residues: CASMPWREEETQYF.

The chain links TRBV7-3 to TRBJ1-2; 8 bases line up with TRBD1. CDR1 and CDR2 from the germline V gene are SGHTA and FQGTGA. Trimming cost V 4 bases and J 7 bases; bases outside gene matches: 8. CDR3 length: 14 amino acids. This chain's CDR3 is CASSSQPTGVGYTF. CDR3 nucleotides: TGTGCCAGCAGCTCACAGCCGACAGGGGTTGGCTACACCTTC.

The chain has TRBV19 and TRBJ2-7, with a weak D call TRBD1 (5 bases). Germline V gene lookup returns CDR1 LNHDA and CDR2 SQIVND (reference sequence). This CDR3 is 14 amino acids long. Trimming took off 2 bases at V and 6 bases at J, with 14 bases between the two ends. The CDR3 coding sequence is TGTGCCAGTAGTATATCTCCAGGGTATGGCGAGCAGTACTTC. Amino acid sequence: CASSISPGYGEQYF.

The chain is built from TRBV30 and TRBJ2-5; tentatively, D is TRBD2 (6 bases). The length of the CDR3 is 12 residues. Germline V gene data show CDR1 as GTSNPN and CDR2 as SVGIG (reference sequence). Trimming pared 8 bases from V and 3 bases from J, leaving 13 bases between. CDR3 bases: TGTGCCGCGGGGACGCACAAAGAGACCCAGTACTTC. This gives the protein CAAGTHKETQYF. Complete variable domain (other parts from reference TRBV30 and TRBJ2-5): SQTIHQWPATLVQPVGSPLSLECTVEGTSNPNLYWYRQAAGRGLQLLFYSVGIGQISSEVPQNLSASRPQDRQFILSSKKLLLSDSGFYLCAAGTHKETQYFGPGTRLLVL.